The subject of this entry is one TCR beta chain. Its antigen is still unknown. The data were obtained in a study of T cells in Graves' hyperthyroidism and ophthalmopathy. Study background: Peripheral blood was obtained at initial diagnosis, preceding any treatment. Study-wide findings and caveats: Blood held most thyroid clonotypes expanded above 0.001 frequency. Stable hyperthyroidism was told apart from ophthalmopathy by a model built on 13 V-J features.

Germline lookup yields CDR1 DFQATT and CDR2 SNEGSKA (reference sequence). This CDR3 comprises 15 residues. V shed 2 bases, J shed 4 bases, and the junction held 9 bases outside the gene matches. It was RNA transcripts that yielded the amplified TCR beta CDR3 regions. The study used the HTBI primer set for a first-round RT-PCR of the TCR CDR3. TCRdb re-called the multiplex PCR reads with MiXCR, one entry per CDR3 protein. This table has 390,000 or so distinct CDR3 sequences, about 14% appearing once. Exclusion of a patient resulted from uncontrolled infection, other autoimmune disease, pregnancy or lactation.

Sequences were obtained from blood. The receptor's source is a man between 18 and 35 years old with Graves' ophthalmopathy. The chain couples TRBV20-1 to TRBJ1-2; 8 bases align to TRBD1. The CDR3 reads CSARLGQEGVYGYTF. DNA for the CDR3: TGCAGTGCTAGATTGGGACAGGAGGGCGTCTATGGCTACACCTTC.